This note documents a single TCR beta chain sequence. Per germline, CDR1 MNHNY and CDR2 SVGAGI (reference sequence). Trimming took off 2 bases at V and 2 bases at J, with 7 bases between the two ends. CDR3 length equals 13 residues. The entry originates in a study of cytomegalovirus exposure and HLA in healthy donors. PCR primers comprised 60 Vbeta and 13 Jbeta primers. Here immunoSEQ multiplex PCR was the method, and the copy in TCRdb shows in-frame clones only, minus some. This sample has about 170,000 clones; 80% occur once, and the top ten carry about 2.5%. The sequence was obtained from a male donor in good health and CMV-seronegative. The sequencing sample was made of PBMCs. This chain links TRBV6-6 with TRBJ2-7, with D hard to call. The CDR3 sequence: CASSYVQAYEQYF. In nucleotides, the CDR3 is TGTGCCAGCAGTTACGTTCAGGCCTACGAGCAGTACTTC.